Each of the 22 T cell receptor beta chains below was sequenced from the same sample in a study of OX40 agonist ivuxolimab in advanced cancers. Data came from immunoSEQ multiplex PCR; TCRdb stores just in-frame clones and leaves some out. The table shows 40,000 or so clones, with about 78% occurring only once. The sequences come from CD4+ or CD8+ T cells sorted from blood, collected in a trial of the OX40 agonist ivuxolimab. The origin of the receptors is an adult with an advanced solid tumor such as melanoma, head and neck, liver or kidney cancer.

CDR3 residues: CASSKISTGGGEKLFF. The DNA for the CDR3 is TGTGCCAGCAGTAAAATCTCGACAGGGGGCGGTGAAAAACTGTTTTTT. V usage is TRBV28 and J usage is TRBJ1-4, with TRBD1 matching over 10 bases. The germline V gene encodes CDR1 MDHEN and CDR2 SYDVKM. J was trimmed by 7 bases and V by 5 bases; bases with no gene match: 10. CDR3 size: 16 residues. Combining the CDR3 with reference TRBV28 and TRBJ1-4 gives the whole variable domain DVKVTQSSRYLVKRTGEKVFLECVQDMDHENMFWYRQDPGLGLRLIYFSYDVKMKEKGDIPEGYSVSREKKERFSLILESASTNQTSMYLCASSKISTGGGEKLFFGSGTQLSVL.

V and J are TRBV7-9 and TRBJ1-1, with D uncertain. The V gene lost 2 bases and the J gene lost 3 bases, with 4 bases spanning the gap. Looked up from germline, CDR1 is SEHNR and CDR2 is FQNEAQ (reference sequence). CDR3 length equals 12 residues. In DNA form, the CDR3 reads TGTGCCAGCAGCTTATCAGACACTGAAGCTTTCTTT. This translates into CASSLSDTEAFF.

V gene TRBV4-3 combines with J gene TRBJ2-1, with D unresolved. Trimming shortened V by 3 bases and J by 8 bases, and 11 bases separated the two germline ends. There are 13 residues in the CDR3. In germline, CDR1 is LGHNA, CDR2 YSLEER. The CDR3 is CASSHSLGHEQFF. The CDR3 bases are TGCGCCAGCAGCCATAGCCTAGGACATGAGCAGTTCTTC.

This clone is labeled medium-sized. Other nucleotide sequences from this sample produce the same CDR3. The chain carries TRBV6-5 and TRBJ2-7, with 11 bases fitting TRBD1. CDR1 is MNHEY, CDR2 SVGAGI, per germline. V shed 3 bases, J shed 3 bases, and the junction held 1 base outside the gene matches. The CDR3 loop spans 14 amino acids. CDR3 in amino acids: CASSYGTGGYEQYF. CDR3 nucleotides: TGTGCCAGCAGTTATGGGACAGGGGGCTACGAGCAGTACTTC.

The chain carries TRBV28 and TRBJ1-5; perhaps TRBD1 as D (5 bases). The CDR3 is made up of 14 amino acids. The V end lost 1 base, the J end lost 3 bases, and 7 bases lay between the germline ends. Germline CDR1 and CDR2: MDHEN and SYDVKM. Here the CDR3 reads CASSLSGANQPQHF. CDR3 DNA sequence: TGTGCCAGCAGTTTATCCGGGGCCAATCAGCCCCAGCATTTT.

This clone was observed a single time. The chain has TRBV9 and TRBJ1-2; D gene uncertain. The V end was cut by 4 bases, the J end by 6 bases, with 22 bases between. This CDR3 comprises 16 residues. Germline-derived CDR1 and CDR2 are SGDLS and YYNGEE. The CDR3: CASSPATPGNADGYTF. Here the CDR3 DNA reads TGTGCCAGCAGCCCCGCAACCCCTGGAAATGCCGATGGCTACACCTTC.

Concerning this clone itself: A much more abundant neighbour one base away suggests this may be a read error. The CDR3 sequence is CASSSPPGQPSF. CDR3 in DNA: TGTGCCAGCAGTAGCCCTCCGGGACAGCCTAGCTTC. This chain joins TRBV6-1 and TRBJ2-7, with 7 nucleotides matching TRBD1. Germline CDR1 and CDR2: MNHNS and SASEGT. The CDR3 runs 12 residues.

The chain employs TRBV19 and TRBJ2-7; D might be TRBD2 (5 bases). Trimming took off 1 base at V and 1 base at J, with 17 bases between the two ends. CDR1 LNHDA and CDR2 SQIVND come from the germline V gene (reference sequence). The CDR3 has 17 amino acids. The CDR3 sequence is CASSIGPLATGSYEQYF. Written as DNA, the CDR3 is TGTGCCAGTAGTATAGGCCCCCTAGCCACTGGGTCCTACGAGCAGTACTTC.

This chain links TRBV7-2 with TRBJ2-2, with a tentative D call TRBD2 (5 bases). This CDR3 contains 15 residues. V dropped 3 bases and J dropped 3 bases, with 11 bases sitting between them. The germline V gene has CDR1 SGHTA and CDR2 FQGNSA. DNA of the CDR3: TGTGCCAGCAGCTTCGGTCTAGCATACACCGGGGAGCTGTTTTTT. Translating it yields CASSFGLAYTGELFF. Filled out from reference TRBV7-2 and TRBJ2-2, the complete variable domain reads GAGVSQSPSNKVTEKGKDVELRCDPISGHTALYWYRQSLGQGLEFLIYFQGNSAPDKSGLPSDRFSAERTGGSVSTLTIQRTQQEDSAVYLCASSFGLAYTGELFFGEGSRLTVL.

The J gene is TRBJ2-1, the V gene TRBV5-1; D may match TRBD1 or TRBD2 (5 bases each). The CDR3 has 16 amino acids. The germline V gene has CDR1 SGHRS and CDR2 YFSETQ. With 1 base removed from V and 8 bases from J, the gap between germline ends came to 19 bases. The CDR3 coding sequence is TGCGCCAGCAGCTTGCTGTTCGGGACGCAGGGCGATGAGCAGTTCTTC. Amino acid sequence: CASSLLFGTQGDEQFF.

V and J are TRBV5-5 and TRBJ2-7, with 9 positions matching TRBD1. Germline-derived CDR1 and CDR2 are SGHKS and YYEKEE (reference sequence). With 6 bases clipped from V and 4 bases from J, the junction kept 11 bases outside the gene matches. CDR3 length: 15 amino acids. The CDR3 sequence is CASTLTGTGFYEQYF. CDR3 DNA: TGTGCCAGCACCCTCACCGGGACAGGGTTTTACGAGCAGTACTTC.

This clone has only a few counts. The rearrangement links TRBV7-8 to TRBJ2-5; D might be TRBD2 (6 bases). CDR1 and CDR2 (germline): SGHVS, FQNEAQ. The CDR3 has 14 amino acids. V shed 5 bases and J shed 2 bases, with 12 bases lying between them. The CDR3 DNA reads as TGTGCCAGCAGCCCCATAGGACTACAAGAGACCCAGTACTTC. Its protein product is CASSPIGLQETQYF.

To note about this clone: Distinct nucleotide sequences in the sample also encode this CDR3. The chain employs TRBV6-4 and TRBJ1-1; D gene uncertain. This CDR3 is 13 amino acids long. The V gene's germline CDR1 is MRHNA and CDR2 SNTAGT. V was clipped by 3 bases and J by 1 base, with 6 bases between them. CDR3 bases: TGTGCCAGCAGTGAAATCCCGAACACTGAAGCTTTCTTT. Translation: CASSEIPNTEAFF.

The CDR3 DNA reads TGTGCCAGCAGCTTAGAAAGGGGCTACGAGCAGTACTTC. It is translated as CASSLERGYEQYF. J is TRBJ2-7 and V is TRBV11-2; D perhaps matches TRBD1 (5 bases). This CDR3 comprises 13 residues. V was shortened by 0 bases and J by 3 bases, with 6 bases between the two germline ends. CDR1 SGHAT and CDR2 FQNNGV come from the germline V gene.

The genes are TRBV5-4 and TRBJ1-6; 7 nucleotides match TRBD1. There are 15 residues in the CDR3. Germline V gene data show CDR1 as SGHNT and CDR2 as YYREEE (reference sequence). The J segment lost 6 bases and the V segment lost 4 bases, leaving 7 bases of the junction unmatched. The CDR3 DNA reads TGTGCCAGCAGCGCGCCGGGACAGACTAATTCACCCCTCCACTTT. Protein sequence: CASSAPGQTNSPLHF. Full variable domain (remainder filled in from reference TRBV5-4 and TRBJ1-6): ETGVTQSPTHLIKTRGQQVTLRCSSQSGHNTVSWYQQALGQGPQFIFQYYREEENGRGNFPPRFSGLQFPNYSSELNVNALELDDSALYLCASSAPGQTNSPLHFGNGTRLTVT.

This clone is medium-sized (0.01 to 0.1%) in the sample. The genes are TRBV27 and TRBJ2-7; 9 bases agree with TRBD2. Germline loops: CDR1 MNHEY, CDR2 SMNVEV (reference sequence). The CDR3 extends over 14 amino acids. With 6 bases clipped from V and 7 bases from J, the junction kept 10 bases outside the gene matches. The CDR3 loop is CASSRGTSSGEQYF. DNA of the CDR3: TGTGCCAGCAGCCGAGGGACTAGCTCGGGTGAGCAGTACTTC.

This chain uses TRBV7-9 with TRBJ2-5; D may correspond to TRBD1 or TRBD2 (6 bases each). The CDR3 contains 16 residues. The germline CDR1 and CDR2 sequences are SEHNR and FQNEAQ (reference sequence). Trimming took off 2 bases at V and 5 bases at J, with 18 bases between the two ends. Here the CDR3 reads CASSLLLRDNGETQYF. CDR3 coding DNA: TGTGCCAGCAGCTTACTGCTGCGGGACAATGGGGAGACCCAGTACTTC.

This clone was observed once. The CDR3 DNA follows: TGTGCCAGCAGCTTTCCGATCGGGACAACGAACACCGGGGAGCTGTTTTTT. Translation gives CASSFPIGTTNTGELFF. V is TRBV5-4 and J is TRBJ2-2; D is perhaps TRBD1 (6 bases). The germline V gene has CDR1 SGHNT and CDR2 YYREEE (reference sequence). The CDR3 is 17 amino acids. Trimming took off 2 bases at V and 0 bases at J, with 14 bases between the two ends. Full variable domain (outside the CDR3, taken from reference TRBV5-4 and TRBJ2-2): ETGVTQSPTHLIKTRGQQVTLRCSSQSGHNTVSWYQQALGQGPQFIFQYYREEENGRGNFPPRFSGLQFPNYSSELNVNALELDDSALYLCASSFPIGTTNTGELFFGEGSRLTVL.

This clone qualifies as medium-sized. The rearrangement links TRBV6-1 to TRBJ2-1, with D unclear. With 1 base removed from V and 8 bases from J, the gap between germline ends came to 6 bases. Germline V gives CDR1 MNHNS, CDR2 SASEGT. This CDR3 has 12 residues. The CDR3 DNA reads TGTGCCAGCAGTGAAGTGTCGGATGAGCAGTTCTTC. This gives the protein CASSEVSDEQFF.

This clone was counted between two and nine times. The chain uses TRBV27 and TRBJ2-1, with 7 bases that match TRBD1. Germline V gives CDR1 MNHEY, CDR2 SMNVEV (reference sequence). The CDR3 totals 18 residues. J lost 3 bases, V lost 0 bases, and 11 bases had no gene match. This chain's CDR3 is CASSLSSGGVLSYNEQFF. The CDR3 region has the DNA TGTGCCAGCAGTTTATCTTCAGGGGGTGTTTTAAGCTACAATGAGCAGTTCTTC.

The V call is TRBV27, the J call TRBJ2-1; TRBD1 agrees at 8 bases. Germline loops: CDR1 MNHEY, CDR2 SMNVEV (reference sequence). Germline trimming cut 5 bases from V and 7 bases from J; bases unmatched to any gene: 7. The length of the CDR3 is 14 residues. The CDR3 here is CASSADRDWNEQFF. The CDR3 DNA reads as TGTGCCAGCAGTGCGGACAGGGATTGGAATGAGCAGTTCTTC.

The CDR3 DNA is TGTGCCAGCAGCCCCGACAGGGATAGCAATCAGCCCCAGCATTTT. It specifies CASSPDRDSNQPQHF. This chain joins TRBV5-5 and TRBJ1-5; 7 bases map to TRBD1. Losses at the gene ends were 4 bases for V and 0 bases for J; bases not matched to a gene: 4. CDR3 length: 15 residues. Germline V gene lookup returns CDR1 SGHKS and CDR2 YYEKEE (reference sequence).